This entry concerns a single T cell receptor (beta chain). These data are taken from a study of blood T cell repertoires in COVID-19. Recovered participants had two consecutive negative NP/OP PCR tests, healthcare professional clearance, or symptom resolution. Germline values: CDR1 SGHVS, CDR2 FNYEAQ. V was cut by 4 bases and J by 0 bases, with 10 bases left in between. CDR3 length: 15 residues. Measured with immunoSEQ multiplex PCR; TCRdb has only the in-frame clones, and not every one. This sample has around 300,000 clones, with about 89% found just once. Sequencing input: PBMCs or T cells enriched from blood (not recorded which). V usage is TRBV7-6 and J usage is TRBJ2-1; tentative D call: TRBD1 (5 bases). The clonotype was recovered from a woman in her forties who had recovered from COVID-19. This CDR3 is CASSSRQSSYNEQFF. CDR3 sequence (DNA): TGTGCCAGCAGCTCCAGACAGAGCTCCTACAATGAGCAGTTCTTC.